Listed below are T cell receptor beta chains from one sample, sequenced in a study of shared clonotypes between healthy human individuals. Profiling relied on immunoSEQ multiplex PCR, and the TCRdb table lists in-frame clones only, not all of them. The table shows under 2,000,000 clones, with about 95% occurring only once. The sequenced material came from naive CD8+ T cells sorted from blood. Receptors originate from a man aged 18-30 years in good health. Each CDR3 is given with its conserved first and last residue. Fields, in order: V gene, D gene, J gene, CDR3 DNA, CDR3 protein. A D gene is named only where the DNA matches it firmly.

TRBV29-1	TRBD1	TRBJ2-2	TGCAGCGTCGTCCGGACAGGGGGTAACGGGGAGCTGTTTTTT	CSVVRTGGNGELFF
TRBV27	TRBD2	TRBJ2-7	TGTGCCAGCAGTTTAGTGTGGACTAGCGGGCTGTACGAGCAGTACTTC	CASSLVWTSGLYEQYF
TRBV6-1	.	TRBJ2-1	TGTGCCAGCAGTGAATGGCTAGCATCCTACAATGAGCAGTTCTTC	CASSEWLASYNEQFF
TRBV25-1	.	TRBJ1-6	TGTGCCAGCAGTCCGCCGGGACCGAGGAATTCACCCCTCCACTTT	CASSPPGPRNSPLHF
TRBV28	.	TRBJ1-2	TGTGCCAGCAGTTTGGAAACCTATGGCTACACCTTC	CASSLETYGYTF
TRBV7-7	.	TRBJ2-5	TGTGCTAGCAGCTTAGATGGCAGGGGCGGAGAGACCCAGTACTTC	CASSLDGRGGETQYF
TRBV2	TRBD2	TRBJ2-4	TGTGCCAGCAGTGACCCCACAGCGGGGGGCCTCAAAAACATTCAGTACTTC	CASSDPTAGGLKNIQYF
TRBV7-9	TRBD2	TRBJ2-1	TGTGCCAGCAGCTCGAACACGGGACTAGCGTACAATGAGCAGTTCTTC	CASSSNTGLAYNEQFF
TRBV9	.	TRBJ2-5	TGTGCCAGCAGCGTAACCACAACAGCGCAAGAGACCCAGTACTTC	CASSVTTTAQETQYF
TRBV7-9	.	TRBJ2-2	TGTGCCAGCAGCTTATCAACCGGGGCCGGGGAGCTGTTTTTT	CASSLSTGAGELFF